Listed here are 21 T cell receptor beta chains from one sample, sequenced in a study of Graves' ophthalmopathy and Graves' hyperthyroidism (dated by TCRdb to 2016 to 2019). The reads were generated on an Illumina HiSeq 2000. For repertoire sequencing, the TCR beta CDR3 regions were amplified from RNA transcripts. HTBI primers and the Qiagen OneStep RT-PCR kit were used in a first-round RT-PCR, which was followed by a second-round multiplex PCR, size selection and purification. TCRdb trimmed the raw reads at Q25, called clones with MiXCR and kept productive beta chains. Each CDR3 protein appears once, grouped with its most common genes and DNA. The sample data list about 400,000 distinct CDR3 sequences, and around a fifth of these were observed just once. Together, the top ten hold more than 2.5% of the sample. Sample: peripheral blood. The receptors come from a woman aged 18-29 years with stable Graves' hyperthyroidism. Donor details come from another sample of the same person, matched by shared clones.

This clonotype was observed a few times. The CDR3 coding sequence is TGTGCCAGCAGCTTAGATGAGGCTTTGAACACTGAAGCTTTCTTT. Protein product: CASSLDEALNTEAFF. The chain combines TRBV11-2 with TRBJ1-1; D is undetermined. Germline V gene sequence: CDR1 SGHAT, CDR2 FQNNGV. Trimming took off 0 bases at V and 0 bases at J, with 8 bases between the two ends. The CDR3 loop spans 15 amino acids.

This clonotype appeared many times. The chain couples TRBV6-2 or TRBV6-3 to TRBJ2-2, with D unresolved. Germline V gene lookup returns CDR1 MNHEY and CDR2 SVGEGT. The CDR3 is 12 amino acids. The germline V and J ends were trimmed by 6 bases and 5 bases, with 7 bases remaining between them. The chain's CDR3 is CASSQLTGELFF. The CDR3 bases are TGTGCCAGCAGCCAATTAACCGGGGAGCTGTTTTTT.

The V gene is TRBV6-2 or TRBV6-3, the J gene TRBJ2-7; the D gene is possibly TRBD1 (5 bases). Trimming took 10 bases from V and 2 from J, leaving 12 bases between them. This CDR3 region has 12 residues. Germline assignment: CDR1 MNHEY and CDR2 SVGEGT. The CDR3, as DNA: TGTGCCACCACCGACAGAGCCTACGAGCAGTACTTC. Translated: CATTDRAYEQYF.

The chain carries TRBV12-3 or TRBV12-4 and TRBJ2-7; D may be TRBD1 (6 bases). The length of the CDR3 is 14 residues. With 8 bases removed from V and 3 bases from J, the gap between germline ends came to 17 bases. CDR3 in amino acids: CASDPGHDYYEQYF. The CDR3 DNA sequence: TGTGCCAGCGACCCGGGACATGACTACTACGAGCAGTACTTC.

This clonotype occurred many times. The chain uses TRBV2 and TRBJ2-4; 7 bases agree with TRBD1. Germline CDR1 and CDR2: SNHLY and FYNNEI. The CDR3 loop spans 13 amino acids. Trimming at V came to 5 bases and at J to 6 bases, leaving 4 bases not matched to a gene. CDR3 in amino acids: CASSTGQPNIQYF. As DNA, the CDR3 is TGTGCCAGCAGTACGGGACAGCCAAACATTCAGTACTTC.

Ten or more counts support this clonotype. The V call is TRBV6-4, the J call TRBJ1-6, with D maybe TRBD1 (6 bases). The CDR3 runs to 14 residues. CDR1 and CDR2 (germline): MRHNA, SNTAGT. The V end lost 3 bases, the J end lost 6 bases, and 9 bases lay between the germline ends. The CDR3 nucleotides read TGTGCCAGCAGTGAACAGGGTGGTAATTCACCCCTCCACTTT. Its protein product is CASSEQGGNSPLHF.

The chain uses TRBV12-3 or TRBV12-4 and TRBJ2-6, with D possibly being TRBD2 (6 bases). Trimming left V 8 bases short and J 2 bases short, with 16 bases between. This CDR3 spans 16 amino acids. CDR3 amino acids: CASSPGGGPGANVLTF. DNA of the CDR3: TGTGCCAGCTCCCCAGGAGGAGGGCCTGGGGCCAACGTCCTGACTTTC.

The rearrangement joins TRBV12-3 or TRBV12-4 to TRBJ2-3; possibly TRBD2 for D (5 bases). V dropped 3 bases and J dropped 2 bases, with 12 bases sitting between them. The CDR3 is made up of 15 amino acids. CDR3 DNA sequence: TGTGCCAGCAGTTTCACGGGGTTGTCCACAGATACGCAGTATTTT. This translates into CASSFTGLSTDTQYF.

The table lists this clonotype with many counts. The V gene is TRBV29-1, the J gene TRBJ2-7; D gene ambiguous. Germline CDR1 reads SQVTM; CDR2 reads ANQGSEA. The CDR3 consists of 11 residues. The V end was cut by 1 base, the J end by 2 bases, with 3 bases between. The CDR3 protein is CSVEGAYEQYF. The CDR3 region has the DNA TGCAGCGTTGAAGGAGCCTACGAGCAGTACTTC.

About this clonotype: One end of the junction is discordant with germline, which a read error may explain. The J gene is TRBJ2-6, the V gene TRBV6-1; TRBD1 or TRBD2 may be the D gene (5 bases each). The CDR3 is 17 residues long. Germline CDR1 is MNHNS and CDR2 is SASEGT. CDR3 DNA: TGTGCCAGCCTCACGGACGGAGGCGTCTCTGGGGCCGACGTCCTGACTTTC. Protein sequence: CASLTDGGVSGADVLTF.

This clonotype was picked up a small number of times. At one end the junction does not follow the germline gene, possibly because of a read error. This rearrangement joins TRBV11-3 to TRBJ2-7, with D tentatively TRBD1 (5 bases). This CDR3 contains 15 residues. In germline, CDR1 is SGHNT, CDR2 YENEEA. The DNA of the CDR3 is TGTGCCAGCAGCTTAGTTGCTCCGTCCAGGGCCGAGCAGCACTTC. This translates into CASSLVAPSRAEQHF.

The genes are TRBV28 and TRBJ2-3, with 7 bases aligning to TRBD2. Germline CDR1 reads MDHEN; CDR2 reads SYDVKM. This CDR3 has 17 residues. The J segment lost 1 base and the V segment lost 2 bases, leaving 9 bases of the junction unmatched. The CDR3 coding sequence is TGTGCCAGCAGTTTAGGGGGGGGAGGGACCGGCACAGATACGCAGTATTTT. It translates to CASSLGGGGTGTDTQYF.

The chain uses TRBV6-1 and TRBJ1-2; D call uncertain. V was cut by 7 bases and J by 4 bases, with 7 bases left in between. Germline values: CDR1 MNHNS, CDR2 SASEGT. CDR3 length: 11 residues. The CDR3 sequence is CASNGLYGYTF. CDR3 sequence (DNA): TGTGCCAGCAACGGGCTCTATGGCTACACCTTC.

Only one count was recorded for this clonotype. An end of the junction differs from the germline gene, which may be a read error. The rearrangement joins TRBV28 to TRBJ1-1; D unclear. This CDR3 region has 14 residues. Germline-derived CDR1 and CDR2 are MDHEN and SYDVKM. CDR3 bases: TGTGTCAGCAGTTTGGAGCCAGTGAACACTGAAGCTTTCTTT. Translation gives CVSSLEPVNTEAFF.

This clonotype was counted only a few times. It may be a read error: a sequence one base away is much more abundant. This chain links TRBV20-1 with TRBJ1-6, with a weak D call TRBD1 (5 bases). The germline V gene encodes CDR1 DFQATT and CDR2 SNEGSKA (reference sequence). The CDR3 sequence is 15 residues long. The CDR3 DNA reads TGCAGTGCTAGAGGGGGGGTCGCGGGGGAATCACACCTCCACTTT. Encoded protein: CSARGGVAGESHLHF.

This clonotype has just a few counts. The rearrangement uses TRBV6-2 or TRBV6-3 and TRBJ2-5; 9 bases fit TRBD2. Germline lookup yields CDR1 MNHEY and CDR2 SVGEGT. V trimming: 1 base; J trimming: 5 bases; junction bases outside the gene matches: 2. The CDR3 runs to 14 residues. CDR3 sequence: CASSYWTSAETQYF. The CDR3 DNA sequence: TGTGCCAGCAGTTACTGGACTAGCGCGGAGACCCAGTACTTC.

This clonotype was picked up many times. This chain uses TRBV9 with TRBJ2-5; 9 positions match TRBD2. Per germline, CDR1 SGDLS and CDR2 YYNGEE. The CDR3 covers 15 residues. V lost 4 bases, J lost 5 bases, and 9 bases stayed unmatched. The DNA for the CDR3 is TGTGCCAGCAGCCCATTAGCGGGAGAGGGGGAGACCCAGTACTTC. Its translation is CASSPLAGEGETQYF.

This clonotype was seen a handful of times. DNA for the CDR3: TGTGCCAGCTCACTTGTCAGGGGTTATGAGACCCAGTACTTC. This translates into CASSLVRGYETQYF. The chain is built from TRBV18 and TRBJ2-5, with TRBD1 as a possible D gene (6 bases). CDR1 is KGHSH, CDR2 LQKENI, per germline. The CDR3 runs to 14 residues. V gave up 4 bases and J gave up 5 bases, with 14 bases separating them.

There are many counts of this clonotype. This chain uses TRBV27 with TRBJ1-1, with D possibly matching TRBD1 (5 bases). V lost 6 bases, J lost 3 bases, and 14 bases lay in between. The CDR3 has 14 amino acids. Germline V gene sequence: CDR1 MNHEY, CDR2 SMNVEV (reference sequence). The CDR3 is CASSRTWGYTEAFF. The DNA for the CDR3 is TGTGCCAGCAGCCGTACTTGGGGCTACACTGAAGCTTTCTTT.

This clonotype was observed many times. The CDR3 protein is CASSLSRGNEQYF. In DNA, the CDR3 is TGTGCCAGCAGCTTATCCAGGGGGAACGAGCAGTACTTC. J is TRBJ2-7 and V is TRBV13; 7 bases are shared with TRBD1. The germline V gene has CDR1 PRHDT and CDR2 FYEKMQ (reference sequence). The CDR3 covers 13 residues. The junction had 3 bases not matched to a gene; V was cut back by 2 bases and J by 5 bases.

This clonotype was counted many times. This rearrangement joins TRBV5-1 to TRBJ2-7, with D possibly matching TRBD1 (5 bases). Germline CDR1 is SGHRS and CDR2 is YFSETQ. Trimming took off 0 bases at V and 7 bases at J, with 17 bases between the two ends. The CDR3 runs to 15 residues. For the CDR3, the DNA is TGCGCCAGCAGCTTGGAAGGACACCAAGAAGGGGAGCAGTACTTC. It yields the protein CASSLEGHQEGEQYF.